This T cell receptor (beta chain) was documented in a study of response to subunit inactivated influenza vaccine. The CDR3 is 13 residues long. Germline CDR1 reads DFQATT; CDR2 reads SNEGSKA (reference sequence). V shed 6 bases and J shed 7 bases, with 18 bases lying between them. TCRdb processed the RT-PCR reads anew with MiXCR; each CDR3 protein has one entry. This repertoire shows more than 500,000 distinct CDR3 sequences, over 9% found once; its top ten account for 9.5% to 12%. This sample was shared with a second study, whose subject was T cells expressing NK-cell markers. That publication notes: UMIs accompanied the 5'RACE template switching by which TCR beta cDNA was made. Whether expanded NKG2C+ T cell clones were HCMV-specific remained unclear.

The TCR was taken from a man aged 45-65 years who received an inactivated influenza vaccine. The chain joins TRBV20-1 to TRBJ1-2; D remains unclear. The source was PBMCs from blood, collected on the day of vaccination. Written as DNA, the CDR3 is TGCAGTGCGAAAGCGACGGTGCGGGGTGGCTACACCTTC. It translates to CSAKATVRGGYTF.